This T cell receptor (beta chain) was sequenced in a study of CD8+ T cells in alopecia areata (dated by TCRdb to the late 2010s). Study-wide context: Treated patients were enrolled in an open-label pilot trial of oral tofacitinib, 5 to 10 mg twice daily, for moderate-to-severe alopecia areata. RNA was obtained with the PAXgene miRNA kit for fixed scalp, the miRNeasy kit for PBMCs, and the RNeasy kit for mouse skin. The study used high-throughput TCRbeta sequencing to examine T cell clonal expansion in alopecia areata, in both the C3H/HeJ mouse model and human patients. Human TCRbeta sequencing covered scalp tissue and sorted CD4+ and CD8+ peripheral blood T cells from patchy and totalis/universalis alopecia areata patients and healthy controls. Disease severity in treated patients was measured with the SALT score, which quantifies the percentage of affected scalp surface area. Patients received tofacitinib for 6 to 18 months and were then followed off drug for 6 months to check for delayed response and recurrence. Biopsies were taken from tofacitinib-treated patients at baseline and at 4 and 24 weeks of treatment, and a later scalp biopsy was taken in several of the tofacitinib-treated patients. Scalp clonality was compared across normal scalp (n=4), patchy alopecia areata scalp (n=8), and alopecia totalis/universalis scalp (n=8). Amplification of TCRbeta CDR3 regions was done by immunoSEQ multiplex PCR using 35 Vbeta forward primers and 13 Jbeta reverse primers. General conclusions and limits of the study: The treated cohort was small, with a single nonresponder, so links between baseline CD8+ expansion and response need larger studies. Many expanded lesional clones were found to persist in scalp and blood during tofacitinib treatment, and relapse after treatment cessation may be partly explained by this persistence. Compared with mice, TCR sequences shared between patients were less clear, possibly partly because of HLA diversity across the patient population. Tofacitinib significantly lowered scalp clonality and the number of expanded CD8+ clones among the top 100 scalp clones. Resident alphabeta T cells in normal human skin are also sequenced, complicating scalp TCR repertoire analysis, unlike mouse skin dominated by gammadelta T cells. Compared with normal scalp, lesional scalp had higher clonality and more expanded CD8+ clones, particularly in alopecia totalis/universalis, a pattern that suggests antigenic drive.

Comment on this clone: There is no known antigen for this receptor. Base qualities are missing; no much larger clone stands one base away.

Including the terminal cysteine and phenylalanine, the CDR3 comprises 15 residues. The retained sequence is limited to the CDR3, 45 bases, with the frame set at the first base. CDR1 and CDR2, per the germline V gene (reference sequence), are MNHEY and SMNVEV. Trimming costs V 6 bases and J 6 bases, and their ends lie 17 bases apart. The sample's time point, from its label and the paper: about 25 weeks on oral tofacitinib. The treatment or condition label, as the study defines it: oral pan-JAK inhibitor, 5-10 mg twice daily. Lesional scalp punch biopsies and peripheral blood were collected from alopecia areata patients. PBMCs were separated by density centrifugation and stained for CD3, CD4 and CD8, after which CD4+ and CD8+ T cells were sorted on a FACSAria. Libraries were built with the immunoSEQ multiplex PCR assay. To provide template for TCR sequencing, every sample had RNA extracted and reverse transcribed into cDNA. First-strand cDNA was synthesized using SuperScript III with a 2:1 mix of oligo-dT and random hexamers. A synthetic immune receptor repertoire was used to measure amplification bias, and any remaining bias was corrected computationally. From the authors' description of their analysis: Raw reads were preprocessed to remove errors, and CDR3 was defined by IMGT conventions from the conserved cysteine to phenylalanine. Clonality was computed by normalizing Shannon entropy by log2 of the number of productive unique TCRs and subtracting the result from 1. Whether scalp clones were CD4 or CD8 was inferred by matching scalp TCRbeta sequences against CD4 and CD8 repertoires sorted from blood. TCRdb mirrors the immuneACCESS table, restricted to in-frame sequences. Some clones are absent from its copies; in checked studies, under half trace to an unresolved V gene, and the reason for the others is unknown. The D gene and trimming were derived from the DNA, and the V and J assignments and clone size from that table. The sample has about 110,000 clones on record, roughly 50% of them singletons. The ten largest account for 12% of the sample.

The V and J genes are TRBV27 and TRBJ2-2, with the D gene not clear enough to name. This sequence was found in a human donor with alopecia areata. The starting material was CD8+ T cells sorted from blood, obtained at week 24, from a patient treated with tofacitinib. CDR3 region: CASRGSAIGSGELFF. The DNA sequence is given as TGTGCCAGCAGAGGCTCAGCCATCGGTTCCGGGGAGCTGTTTTTT.